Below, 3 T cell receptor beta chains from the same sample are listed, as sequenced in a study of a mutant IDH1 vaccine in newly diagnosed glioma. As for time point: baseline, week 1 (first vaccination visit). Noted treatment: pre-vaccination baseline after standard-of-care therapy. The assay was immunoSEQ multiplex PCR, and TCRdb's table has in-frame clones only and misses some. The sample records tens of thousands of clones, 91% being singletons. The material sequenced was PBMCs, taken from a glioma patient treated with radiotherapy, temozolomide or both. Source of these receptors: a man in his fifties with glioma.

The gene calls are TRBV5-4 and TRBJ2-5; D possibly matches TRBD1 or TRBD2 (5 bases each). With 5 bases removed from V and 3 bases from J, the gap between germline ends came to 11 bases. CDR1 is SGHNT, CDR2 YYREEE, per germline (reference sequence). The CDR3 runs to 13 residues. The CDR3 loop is CASRPGTEETQYF. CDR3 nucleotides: TGTGCCAGCAGGCCTGGGACCGAAGAGACCCAGTACTTC. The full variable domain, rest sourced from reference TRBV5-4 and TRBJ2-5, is ETGVTQSPTHLIKTRGQQVTLRCSSQSGHNTVSWYQQALGQGPQFIFQYYREEENGRGNFPPRFSGLQFPNYSSELNVNALELDDSALYLCASRPGTEETQYFGPGTRLLVL.

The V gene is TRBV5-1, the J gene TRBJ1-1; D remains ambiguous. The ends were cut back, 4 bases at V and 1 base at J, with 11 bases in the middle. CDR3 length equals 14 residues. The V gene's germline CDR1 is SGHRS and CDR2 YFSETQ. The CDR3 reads CASSGWTGNTEAFF. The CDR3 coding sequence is TGCGCCAGCAGCGGGTGGACGGGGAACACTGAAGCTTTCTTT.

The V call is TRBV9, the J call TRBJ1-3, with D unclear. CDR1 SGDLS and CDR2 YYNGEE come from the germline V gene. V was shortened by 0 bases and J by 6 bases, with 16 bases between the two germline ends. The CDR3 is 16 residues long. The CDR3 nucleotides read TGTGCCAGCAGCGTAGGGCCAGACTTTATGGAAAACACCATATATTTT. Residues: CASSVGPDFMENTIYF.